Below are 20 T cell receptor beta chains sequenced from a single sample in a study of naive and memory T cell subsets. Both TRBC1 and TRBC2 were covered by a beta constant-region primer of two equimolar oligonucleotides. TCRdb redid the calling of the UMI-ligation and nested PCR reads with MiXCR, one entry per CDR3 protein. Among approximately 85,000 distinct CDR3 sequences, roughly 7.3% were seen once, and the ten largest hold around 1.6%. Source material: central memory CD4+ T cells from blood. These receptors were taken from a human donor in good health.

This clonotype was observed a handful of times. The chain joins TRBV4-3 to TRBJ2-5, with 7 positions matching TRBD1. V shed 2 bases, J shed 2 bases, and the junction held 5 bases outside the gene matches. Per the germline V gene, CDR1 is LGHNA and CDR2 is YSLEER. This CDR3 has 15 residues. CDR3 sequence reads: CASSQSDRAQETQYF. The CDR3 nucleotides read TGCGCCAGCAGCCAATCCGACAGGGCACAAGAGACCCAGTACTTC.

The table lists this clonotype with a few counts. The rearrangement joins TRBV7-8 to TRBJ2-5; tentative D call: TRBD2 (5 bases). The CDR3 sequence is 13 residues long. Germline assignment: CDR1 SGHVS and CDR2 FQNEAQ. The V end was cut by 6 bases, the J end by 1 base, with 9 bases between. This CDR3 is CASSKRPQETQYF. DNA for the CDR3: TGTGCCAGCAGTAAGCGGCCCCAAGAGACCCAGTACTTC.

The sample holds one count of this clonotype. A read error is possible here, since a much larger clone lies one base away. CDR3 bases: TGTGCCAGCAGCCTCAGACGGACGGGCACCTACGATCAGTACTTC. Its translation is CASSLRRTGTYDQYF. The chain is built from TRBV11-2 and TRBJ2-7; D gene ambiguous. This CDR3 comprises 15 residues. Per the germline V gene, CDR1 is SGHAT and CDR2 is FQNNGV.

This clonotype was recorded a few times. The chain couples TRBV11-2 to TRBJ1-1; TRBD1 is a possible D gene (5 bases). The ends were cut back, 3 bases at V and 1 base at J, with 9 bases in the middle. Germline V CDR1 and CDR2: SGHAT, FQNNGV. This CDR3 contains 14 residues. CDR3 sequence (DNA): TGTGCCAGCAGCTTTGGGACCAAGAACACTGAAGCTTTCTTT. The encoded protein is CASSFGTKNTEAFF.

The sample holds many counts of this clonotype. V is TRBV12-3 or TRBV12-4 and J is TRBJ2-3; 9 bases agree with TRBD2. Trimming at V came to 2 bases and at J to 2 bases, leaving 5 bases not matched to a gene. The CDR3 has 16 amino acids. The CDR3 region has the DNA TGTGCCAGCAGTTTAAGGGCGGGAGGGCCCACAGATACGCAGTATTTT. Its translation is CASSLRAGGPTDTQYF.

The genes are TRBV18 and TRBJ2-1, with TRBD1 as a possible D gene (5 bases). This CDR3 spans 15 amino acids. Germline CDR1 reads KGHSH; CDR2 reads LQKENI. The ends were cut back, 6 bases at V and 0 bases at J, with 12 bases in the middle. CDR3 amino acids: CASSPRQSSYNEQFF. CDR3 nucleotides: TGTGCCAGCTCTCCTCGACAGAGCTCCTACAATGAGCAGTTCTTC.

This clonotype has at least ten counts. The J gene is TRBJ2-5, the V gene TRBV11-3; 7 nucleotides match TRBD2. Germline-derived CDR1 and CDR2 are SGHNT and YENEEA. Trimming at V came to 0 bases and at J to 5 bases, leaving 3 bases not matched to a gene. This CDR3 has 14 amino acids. In DNA, the CDR3 is TGTGCCAGCAGCTTAGATCTCGGGGGGGAGACCCAGTACTTC. This sequence encodes CASSLDLGGETQYF. Using reference TRBV11-3 and TRBJ2-5 for the parts outside the CDR3, the full variable domain is EAGVVQSPRYKIIEKKQPVAFWCNPISGHNTLYWYLQNLGQGPELLIRYENEEAVDDSQLPKDRFSAERLKGVDSTLKIQPAELGDSAVYLCASSLDLGGETQYFGPGTRLLVL.

This clonotype has more than one count but fewer than ten. The V and J genes are TRBV6-5 and TRBJ2-1; D call uncertain. The CDR3 consists of 13 residues. The ends were cut back, 4 bases at V and 4 bases at J, with 8 bases in the middle. Germline values: CDR1 MNHEY, CDR2 SVGAGI. The CDR3 region is CASSSKVYNEQFF. Written as DNA, the CDR3 is TGTGCCAGCAGTTCTAAGGTGTACAATGAGCAGTTCTTC.

In this sample, this clonotype turned up a few times. The CDR3 region has the DNA TGTGCCAGCCTGAGACGGGAGAGGGGGAGTGGAGAGACCCAGTACTTC. This gives the protein CASLRRERGSGETQYF. The chain combines TRBV11-2 with TRBJ2-5; D is perhaps TRBD1 or TRBD2 (6 bases each). This CDR3 contains 16 residues. Germline CDR1 and CDR2: SGHAT and FQNNGV. The V and J ends lost 8 bases and 4 bases respectively, with 23 bases between them.

This clonotype has only a few counts. This chain joins TRBV6-5 and TRBJ2-7, with D uncertain. This CDR3 contains 13 residues. The V gene lost 6 bases and the J gene lost 1 base, with 10 bases spanning the gap. Germline assignment: CDR1 MNHEY and CDR2 SVGAGI. CDR3 sequence (DNA): TGTGCCAGCAGGAGATCGTCTTCCTACGAGCAGTACTTC. Protein: CASRRSSSYEQYF.

This clonotype was counted many times. The chain links TRBV10-3 to TRBJ2-1; 9 bases match TRBD1. V lost 7 bases and J lost 5; bases outside the gene matches: 6. The CDR3 runs to 14 residues. Germline-derived CDR1 and CDR2 are ENHRY and SYGVKD. The chain's CDR3 is CAIKGDRANNEQFF. The CDR3 DNA is TGTGCCATCAAGGGGGACAGGGCTAACAATGAGCAGTTCTTC.

The rearrangement links TRBV6-6 to TRBJ2-5; D is possibly TRBD2 (5 bases). Per the germline V gene, CDR1 is MNHNY and CDR2 is SVGAGI (reference sequence). This CDR3 has 14 residues. Trimming pared 2 bases from V and 1 base from J, leaving 8 bases between. Here the CDR3 reads CASSYMGSQETQYF. The CDR3 DNA sequence: TGTGCCAGCAGTTACATGGGGAGCCAAGAGACCCAGTACTTC.

The chain has TRBV7-2 and TRBJ2-7; D ambiguous. The CDR3 has 14 amino acids. Germline V CDR1 and CDR2: SGHTA, FQGNSA. V was cut by 1 base and J by 3 bases, with 10 bases left in between. CDR3 bases: TGTGCCAGCAGCTTAGGTCCCGAGGTCTACGAGCAGTACTTC. Translated, it gives CASSLGPEVYEQYF.

This clonotype appeared a few times. The rearrangement joins TRBV5-5 to TRBJ2-1; possible D gene TRBD2, 5 bases. The CDR3 is 16 amino acids. In germline, CDR1 is SGHKS, CDR2 YYEKEE (reference sequence). V was trimmed by 3 bases and J by 0 bases, leaving 13 bases between them. CDR3 DNA: TGTGCCAGCAGCTGGAGGCCCACGAGCTCCTACAATGAGCAGTTCTTC. Translated, it gives CASSWRPTSSYNEQFF. The full variable domain, in which reference TRBV5-5 and TRBJ2-1 provide the parts outside the CDR3, is DAGVTQSPTHLIKTRGQQVTLRCSPISGHKSVSWYQQVLGQGPQFIFQYYEKEERGRGNFPDRFSARQFPNYSSELNVNALLLGDSALYLCASSWRPTSSYNEQFFGPGTRLTVL.

The sample holds many counts of this clonotype. This chain uses TRBV20-1 with TRBJ1-2; weak D call: TRBD1 (6 bases). Trimming shortened V by 4 bases and J by 4 bases, and 10 bases separated the two germline ends. The CDR3 runs to 12 residues. The germline V gene encodes CDR1 DFQATT and CDR2 SNEGSKA (reference sequence). Written as DNA, the CDR3 is TGCAGTGCTACGACAGGCCGCTATGGCTACACCTTC. Translated: CSATTGRYGYTF.

The gene calls are TRBV11-3 and TRBJ2-4, with a tentative D call TRBD1 (7 bases). Germline assignment: CDR1 SGHNT and CDR2 YENEEA. CDR3 size: 15 residues. The V and J ends lost 3 bases and 7 bases respectively, with 16 bases between them. The CDR3 coding sequence is TGTGCCAGCAGCTTGGCGGGACAGTACCGGAACATTCAGTACTTC. Translated: CASSLAGQYRNIQYF. Full variable domain (remainder filled in from reference TRBV11-3 and TRBJ2-4): EAGVVQSPRYKIIEKKQPVAFWCNPISGHNTLYWYLQNLGQGPELLIRYENEEAVDDSQLPKDRFSAERLKGVDSTLKIQPAELGDSAVYLCASSLAGQYRNIQYFGAGTRLSVL.

In this sample, this clonotype turned up a few times. CDR3 in amino acids: CSASSRAIMNTEAFF. The CDR3, as DNA: TGCAGTGCTAGTAGCAGGGCCATAATGAACACTGAAGCTTTCTTT. The genes are TRBV20-1 and TRBJ1-1; D might be TRBD1 (5 bases). This CDR3 is 15 amino acids long. Looked up from germline, CDR1 is DFQATT and CDR2 is SNEGSKA (reference sequence). Trimming cost V 3 bases and J 0 bases, with 14 bases left between them.

At least ten counts were recorded for this clonotype. The chain has TRBV10-3 and TRBJ1-1; no clear D gene. The CDR3 extends over 15 amino acids. V dropped 0 bases and J dropped 0 bases, with 8 bases sitting between them. Germline V gives CDR1 ENHRY, CDR2 SYGVKD. CDR3 nucleotide sequence: TGTGCCATCAGTGAGTCGGCAGATCTGAACACTGAAGCTTTCTTT. This codes for CAISESADLNTEAFF.

This chain joins TRBV5-4 and TRBJ2-5; no clear D gene. CDR1 is SGHNT, CDR2 YYREEE, per germline (reference sequence). This CDR3 is built from 11 residues. Trimming removed 1 base at V and 5 bases at J, with 3 bases between. CDR3 residues: CASSLTETQYF. The CDR3 nucleotides read TGTGCCAGCAGCTTGACTGAGACCCAGTACTTC.

This clonotype has only a few counts. The V and J genes are TRBV5-6 and TRBJ1-1, with TRBD1 identical over 9 bases. This CDR3 spans 14 amino acids. Germline V gene lookup returns CDR1 SGHDT and CDR2 YYEEEE. J lost 6 bases, V lost 5 bases, and 8 bases had no gene match. The CDR3 DNA follows: TGTGCCAGCAGAAACAGGGGGCGGATGGCTGAAGCTTTCTTT. Protein: CASRNRGRMAEAFF.